A single sample is the source of the 24 T cell receptor beta chains below, sequenced in a study of T cell changes during pregnancy in multiple sclerosis. TCRdb's copy holds only in-frame clones and misses some; the assay was immunoSEQ multiplex PCR. The sample consists of more than 35,000 clones, around 87% of them appearing once. The sample was CD4+ T cells from peripheral blood mononuclear cells, taken in the second trimester of pregnancy. These receptors all come from a female donor with multiple sclerosis, enrolled in a pregnancy study.

This chain connects TRBV7-2 to TRBJ2-3, with 9 bases that match TRBD2. J was trimmed by 0 bases and V by 2 bases; bases with no gene match: 6. The length of the CDR3 is 17 residues. Looked up from germline, CDR1 is SGHTA and CDR2 is FQGNSA. The CDR3 nucleotides read TGTGCCAGCAGCTTAAAACTAGCGGGTTTTAGCACAGATACGCAGTATTTT. Translated, it gives CASSLKLAGFSTDTQYF.

This sequence joins TRBV27 and TRBJ1-1; maybe TRBD1 (5 bases). The V gene's germline CDR1 is MNHEY and CDR2 SMNVEV (reference sequence). The germline V and J ends were trimmed by 6 bases and 1 base, with 21 bases remaining between them. This CDR3 region has 17 residues. CDR3 sequence (DNA): TGTGCCAGCAGGCAGGGAATAGGGGTTGTCCCGAACACTGAAGCTTTCTTT. Translation gives CASRQGIGVVPNTEAFF.

The chain combines TRBV14 with TRBJ2-2; 8 bases line up with TRBD1. Germline-derived CDR1 and CDR2 are SGHDN and FVKESK. The CDR3 extends over 14 amino acids. Germline trimming cut 9 bases from V and 1 base from J; bases unmatched to any gene: 4. This chain's CDR3 is CASQGAVNTGELFF. CDR3 in DNA: TGTGCCAGTCAGGGGGCAGTGAACACCGGGGAGCTGTTTTTT.

The chain employs TRBV4-3 and TRBJ2-1; 7 nucleotides match TRBD2. The CDR3 totals 15 residues. CDR1 is LGHNA, CDR2 YSLEER, per germline. J gave up 7 bases and V 0 bases, and 6 bases lay outside the gene matches. CDR3 loop: CASSQDPTSRNEQFF. Here the CDR3 DNA reads TGCGCCAGCAGCCAAGACCCGACTAGCAGGAATGAGCAGTTCTTC.

The V gene is TRBV10-3, the J gene TRBJ2-7, with TRBD1 matching 7 bases. CDR1 and CDR2 from the germline V gene are ENHRY and SYGVKD. This CDR3 has 13 amino acids. Trimming at V came to 11 bases and at J to 3 bases, leaving 10 bases not matched to a gene. As DNA, the CDR3 is TGTGCCCCCTGCCCCACAGGGGACTACGAGCAGTACTTC. Its translation: CAPCPTGDYEQYF.

This clone was detected only once. CDR3 bases: TGTGCCAGCAGTTTCTCGTCAGGGAAAGGGCACAATGAGCAGTTCTTC. Amino acid sequence: CASSFSSGKGHNEQFF. This chain connects TRBV28 to TRBJ2-1, with D possibly being TRBD1 (5 bases). Germline V gene sequence: CDR1 MDHEN, CDR2 SYDVKM. This CDR3 is 16 amino acids long. V dropped 3 bases and J dropped 5 bases, with 17 bases sitting between them.

This clone came up once. The V call is TRBV18, the J call TRBJ2-3; 11 nucleotides agree with TRBD1. Per germline, CDR1 KGHSH and CDR2 LQKENI. This CDR3 has 16 amino acids. The junction had 9 bases not matched to a gene; V was cut back by 6 bases and J by 4 bases. The CDR3 DNA reads TGTGCCAGCTCCCCTTCTTCGGGACAGGGGGCAGATACGCAGTATTTT. Its protein product is CASSPSSGQGADTQYF.

This chain connects TRBV13 to TRBJ2-7, with TRBD2 as a possible D gene (5 bases). This CDR3 is built from 15 residues. Germline V gives CDR1 PRHDT, CDR2 FYEKMQ (reference sequence). Trimming cost V 5 bases and J 0 bases, with 14 bases left between them. In DNA form, the CDR3 reads TGTGCCAGCAGCCCACACAAGGCGGGCTCCTACGAGCAGTACTTC. It codes for CASSPHKAGSYEQYF.

The rearrangement joins TRBV5-6 to TRBJ2-1, with 12 bases lining up with TRBD2. This CDR3 contains 16 residues. J was trimmed by 4 bases and V by 4 bases; bases with no gene match: 6. Looked up from germline, CDR1 is SGHDT and CDR2 is YYEEEE. CDR3 nucleotide sequence: TGTGCCAGCAGCCCACGACTAGCGGGAGCTTACAATGAGCAGTTCTTC. It encodes CASSPRLAGAYNEQFF. Full variable domain (outside the CDR3, taken from reference TRBV5-6 and TRBJ2-1): DAGVTQSPTHLIKTRGQQVTLRCSPKSGHDTVSWYQQALGQGPQFIFQYYEEEERQRGNFPDRFSGHQFPNYSSELNVNALLLGDSALYLCASSPRLAGAYNEQFFGPGTRLTVL.

The CDR3 bases are TGTGCCAGCAGCCTCGCTCTAGCGGGAGAAGTCGGGGAGCTGTTTTTT. As protein: CASSLALAGEVGELFF. V and J are TRBV11-3 and TRBJ2-2; 10 bases fit TRBD2. CDR3 length: 16 residues. After removal of 5 bases from V and 7 bases from J, the junction contained 10 bases not matched to a gene. Germline CDR1 and CDR2: SGHNT and YENEEA.

The chain carries TRBV4-3 and TRBJ2-7; TRBD1 agrees at 7 bases. CDR3 length equals 13 residues. The germline V gene encodes CDR1 LGHNA and CDR2 YSLEER. The V segment lost 3 bases and the J segment 2 bases; nucleotides outside the gene matches: 1. The CDR3 DNA sequence: TGCGCCAGCAGCCACGACAGGGCCTACGAGCAGTACTTC. Translation: CASSHDRAYEQYF.

The chain carries TRBV27 and TRBJ2-2; the match to TRBD2 covers 8 bases. Germline loops: CDR1 MNHEY, CDR2 SMNVEV (reference sequence). The CDR3 is 15 amino acids. After removal of 6 bases from V and 4 bases from J, the junction contained 7 bases not matched to a gene. In nucleotides, the CDR3 is TGTGCCAGCAGGATTACTAGCGGCCCCACCGGGGAGCTGTTTTTT. It yields the protein CASRITSGPTGELFF.

V is TRBV6-6 and J is TRBJ2-5, with TRBD2 matching 9 bases. The length of the CDR3 is 16 residues. In germline, CDR1 is MNHNY, CDR2 SVGAGI (reference sequence). V lost 6 bases, J lost 3 bases, and 11 bases stayed unmatched. The CDR3 loop reads CASRGAWSSGKETQYF. CDR3 sequence (DNA): TGTGCCAGCAGAGGGGCTTGGTCTAGCGGGAAAGAGACCCAGTACTTC.

The CDR3 here is CASSQGEGRREKLFF. The CDR3 DNA reads TGCGCCAGCAGCCAAGGCGAGGGGAGGCGTGAAAAACTGTTTTTT. This chain connects TRBV4-3 to TRBJ1-4; D perhaps matches TRBD1 (5 bases). This CDR3 spans 15 amino acids. V shed 1 base and J shed 7 bases, with 13 bases lying between them. Per the germline V gene, CDR1 is LGHNA and CDR2 is YSLEER.

This clone was seen only a few times. CDR3 sequence: CASSRGSVNTEAFF. Written as DNA, the CDR3 is TGTGCCAGTAGTAGGGGCAGTGTGAACACTGAAGCTTTCTTT. J is TRBJ1-1 and V is TRBV19; TRBD1 is a possible D gene (5 bases). Trimming cost V 4 bases and J 0 bases, with 9 bases left between them. The CDR3 is made up of 14 amino acids. Germline V gene lookup returns CDR1 LNHDA and CDR2 SQIVND (reference sequence).

The chain combines TRBV6-5 with TRBJ2-7; D is unclear. CDR3 size: 12 residues. V lost 5 bases and J lost 6, with 11 bases in between. CDR1 MNHEY and CDR2 SVGAGI come from the germline V gene. CDR3 DNA sequence: TGTGCCAGCAGTCTACCACCGGGCGAGCAGTACTTC. It codes for CASSLPPGEQYF.

The V and J genes are TRBV20-1 and TRBJ1-2; possible D gene TRBD1, 5 bases. The V end lost 6 bases, the J end lost 8 bases, and 13 bases lay between the germline ends. Germline values: CDR1 DFQATT, CDR2 SNEGSKA (reference sequence). The CDR3 sequence is 11 residues long. This CDR3 reads CSAVGQGGYTF. DNA of the CDR3: TGCAGTGCCGTGGGGCAGGGAGGCTACACCTTC.

The CDR3 is CSVARTDLNTEAFF. CDR3 coding DNA: TGCAGCGTTGCCCGGACGGACTTGAACACTGAAGCTTTCTTT. This chain links TRBV29-1 with TRBJ1-1, with D unresolved. In germline, CDR1 is SQVTM, CDR2 ANQGSEA. V was shortened by 4 bases and J by 0 bases, with 12 bases between the two germline ends. This CDR3 spans 14 amino acids.

This clone was seen a single time. The chain employs TRBV6-5 and TRBJ1-3; D perhaps matches TRBD1 (6 bases). Trimming removed 4 bases at V and 0 bases at J, with 10 bases between. Germline CDR1 is MNHEY and CDR2 is SVGAGI. The CDR3 runs 15 residues. CDR3 in amino acids: CASSSDRYSGNTIYF. The DNA for the CDR3 is TGTGCCAGCAGTTCCGACAGGTACTCTGGAAACACCATATATTTT.

The chain links TRBV15 to TRBJ1-1; maybe TRBD1 (5 bases). Germline CDR1 and CDR2: LNHNV and YYDKDF (reference sequence). Between the trimmed V and J ends, which lost 0 bases and 4 bases, there was a span of 12 bases. The CDR3 extends over 15 amino acids. CDR3 protein: CATSRETGSLTEAFF. For the CDR3, the DNA is TGTGCCACCAGCAGAGAAACAGGTTCTCTCACTGAAGCTTTCTTT.

This clone came up once. This chain links TRBV20-1 with TRBJ2-7; 9 nucleotides match TRBD1. From germline, CDR1 is DFQATT and CDR2 SNEGSKA (reference sequence). J gave up 13 bases and V 7 bases, and 11 bases lay outside the gene matches. The CDR3 is 11 residues long. The CDR3 coding sequence is TGCAGTGGAACACAGGGGGCCGGGGAATACTTC. This codes for CSGTQGAGEYF.

As for this clone: Within the sample, other DNA sequences also encode this same CDR3. V and J are TRBV7-3 and TRBJ2-5; TRBD1 matches 9 bases. V lost 4 bases and J lost 5; bases outside the gene matches: 2. The V gene's germline CDR1 is SGHTA and CDR2 FQGTGA. The CDR3 is 13 residues long. The CDR3: CASSSDRGETQYF. The CDR3 bases are TGTGCCAGCAGCTCTGACAGGGGGGAGACCCAGTACTTC.

The J gene is TRBJ2-7, the V gene TRBV15; 8 nucleotides match TRBD2. The CDR3 runs to 15 residues. CDR1 and CDR2 (germline): LNHNV, YYDKDF (reference sequence). With V trimmed by 8 bases and J by 3 bases, 12 bases remained unmatched. The CDR3 DNA reads TGTGCCACCTCTATAGGACGGGGGGGTAACTACGAGCAGTACTTC. Protein: CATSIGRGGNYEQYF. The complete variable domain, with remaining parts taken from reference TRBV15 and TRBJ2-7, reads DAMVIQNPRYQVTQFGKPVTLSCSQTLNHNVMYWYQQKSSQAPKLLFHYYDKDFNNEADTPDNFQSRRPNTSFCFLDIRSPGLGDTAMYLCATSIGRGGNYEQYFGPGTRLTVT.

The CDR3 protein is CASSPYEQGAVDREQYF. As DNA, the CDR3 is TGTGCCAGCAGCCCCTATGAACAGGGGGCAGTGGATCGCGAGCAGTACTTC. The V and J genes are TRBV9 and TRBJ2-7, with 9 bases lining up with TRBD1. Germline values: CDR1 SGDLS, CDR2 YYNGEE. There are 17 residues in the CDR3. V lost 4 bases to trimming and J lost 6 bases; unmatched junction nucleotides: 17.